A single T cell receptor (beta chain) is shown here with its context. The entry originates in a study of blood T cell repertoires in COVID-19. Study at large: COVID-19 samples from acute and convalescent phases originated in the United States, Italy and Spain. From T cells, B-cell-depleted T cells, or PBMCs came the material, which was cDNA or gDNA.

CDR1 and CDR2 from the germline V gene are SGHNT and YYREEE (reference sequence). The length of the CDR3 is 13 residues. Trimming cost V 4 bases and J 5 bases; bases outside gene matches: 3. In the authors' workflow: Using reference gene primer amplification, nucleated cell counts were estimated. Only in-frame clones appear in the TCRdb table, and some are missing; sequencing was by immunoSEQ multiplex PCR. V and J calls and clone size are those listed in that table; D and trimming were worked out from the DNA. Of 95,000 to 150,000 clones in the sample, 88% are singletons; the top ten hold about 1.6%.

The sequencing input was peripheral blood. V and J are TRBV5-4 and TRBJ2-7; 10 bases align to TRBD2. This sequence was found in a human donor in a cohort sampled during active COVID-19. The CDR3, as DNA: TGTGCCAGCAGCCTAACTAGCGGGAACGAGCAGTACTTC. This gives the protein CASSLTSGNEQYF.